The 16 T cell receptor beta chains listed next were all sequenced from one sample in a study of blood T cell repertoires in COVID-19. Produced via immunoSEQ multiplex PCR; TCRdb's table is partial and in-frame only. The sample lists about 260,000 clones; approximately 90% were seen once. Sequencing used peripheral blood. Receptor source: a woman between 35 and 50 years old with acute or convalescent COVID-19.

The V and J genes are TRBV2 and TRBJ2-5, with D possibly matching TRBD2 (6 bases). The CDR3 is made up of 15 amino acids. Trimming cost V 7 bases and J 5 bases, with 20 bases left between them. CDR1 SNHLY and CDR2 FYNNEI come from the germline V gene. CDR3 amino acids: CASTRAGSPGETQYF. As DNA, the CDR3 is TGTGCCAGCACCAGAGCGGGTTCCCCAGGCGAGACCCAGTACTTC.

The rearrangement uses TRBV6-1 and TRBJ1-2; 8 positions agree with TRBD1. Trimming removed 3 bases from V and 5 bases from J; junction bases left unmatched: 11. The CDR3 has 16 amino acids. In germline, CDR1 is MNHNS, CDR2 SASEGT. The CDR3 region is CASSDGGQGARYGYTF. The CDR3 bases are TGTGCCAGCAGTGATGGGGGGCAGGGGGCAAGGTATGGCTACACCTTC.

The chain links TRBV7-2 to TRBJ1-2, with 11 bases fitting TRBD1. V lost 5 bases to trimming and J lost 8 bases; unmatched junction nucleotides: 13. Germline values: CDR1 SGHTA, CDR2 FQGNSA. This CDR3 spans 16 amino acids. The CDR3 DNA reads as TGTGCCAGCAGCATTCCGTCCGGACAGGGGGCTAGCGGCTACACCTTC. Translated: CASSIPSGQGASGYTF. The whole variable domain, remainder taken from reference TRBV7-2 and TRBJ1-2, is GAGVSQSPSNKVTEKGKDVELRCDPISGHTALYWYRQSLGQGLEFLIYFQGNSAPDKSGLPSDRFSAERTGGSVSTLTIQRTQQEDSAVYLCASSIPSGQGASGYTFGSGTRLTVV.

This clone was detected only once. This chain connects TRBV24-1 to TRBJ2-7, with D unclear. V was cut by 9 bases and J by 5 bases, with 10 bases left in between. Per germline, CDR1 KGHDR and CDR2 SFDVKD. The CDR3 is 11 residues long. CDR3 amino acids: CATAQVHEQYV. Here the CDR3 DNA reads TGTGCCACCGCCCAGGTCCACGAGCAGTACGTC.

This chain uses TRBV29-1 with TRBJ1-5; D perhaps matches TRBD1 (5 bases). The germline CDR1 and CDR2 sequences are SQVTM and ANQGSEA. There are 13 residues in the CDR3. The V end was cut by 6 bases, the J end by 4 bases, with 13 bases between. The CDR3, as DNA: TGCAGCGTCCCAGACAGACTTAATCAGCCCCAGCATTTT. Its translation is CSVPDRLNQPQHF.

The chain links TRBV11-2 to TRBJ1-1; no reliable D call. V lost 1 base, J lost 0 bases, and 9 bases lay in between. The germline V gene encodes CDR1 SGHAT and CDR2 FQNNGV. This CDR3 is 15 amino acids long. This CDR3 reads CASSLVGSLNTEAFF. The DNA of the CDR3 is TGTGCCAGCAGCTTAGTTGGCAGTTTGAACACTGAAGCTTTCTTT.

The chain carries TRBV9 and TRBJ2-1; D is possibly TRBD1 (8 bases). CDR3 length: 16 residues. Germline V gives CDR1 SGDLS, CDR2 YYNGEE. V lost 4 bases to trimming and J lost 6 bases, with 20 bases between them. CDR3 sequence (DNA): TGTGCCAGCAGCAAACTTACAGGGGGGGGTCGCAATGAGCAGTTCTTC. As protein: CASSKLTGGGRNEQFF. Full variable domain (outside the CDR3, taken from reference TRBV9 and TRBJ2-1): DSGVTQTPKHLITATGQRVTLRCSPRSGDLSVYWYQQSLDQGLQFLIQYYNGEERAKGNILERFSAQQFPDLHSELNLSSLELGDSALYFCASSKLTGGGRNEQFFGPGTRLTVL.

CDR3 bases: TGTGCCAGCAGCTCTACAGGGGCAGGTGGCAATCAGCCCCAGCATTTT. Residues: CASSSTGAGGNQPQHF. This rearrangement joins TRBV5-5 to TRBJ1-5; 7 nucleotides match TRBD1. CDR3 size: 16 residues. V dropped 3 bases and J dropped 2; count of bases not matched to a gene: 8. CDR1 SGHKS and CDR2 YYEKEE come from the germline V gene (reference sequence).

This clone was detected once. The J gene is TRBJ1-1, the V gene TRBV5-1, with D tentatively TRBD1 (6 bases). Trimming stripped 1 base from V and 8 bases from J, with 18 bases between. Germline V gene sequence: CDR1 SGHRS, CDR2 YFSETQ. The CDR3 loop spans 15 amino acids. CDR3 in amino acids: CASSLKGDNSIEAFF. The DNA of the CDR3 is TGCGCCAGCAGCTTGAAGGGGGACAATAGTATCGAAGCTTTCTTT.

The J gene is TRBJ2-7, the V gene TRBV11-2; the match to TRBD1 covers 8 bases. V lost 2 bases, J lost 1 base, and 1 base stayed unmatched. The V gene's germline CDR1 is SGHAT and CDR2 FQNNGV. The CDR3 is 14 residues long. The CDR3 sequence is CASSLQGASYEQYV. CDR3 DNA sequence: TGTGCCAGCAGCTTACAGGGGGCATCCTACGAGCAGTACGTC.

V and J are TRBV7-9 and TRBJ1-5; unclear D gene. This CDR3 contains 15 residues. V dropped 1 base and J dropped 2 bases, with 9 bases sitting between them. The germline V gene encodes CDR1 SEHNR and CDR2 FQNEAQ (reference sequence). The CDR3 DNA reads TGTGCCAGCAGCTTAGTGAGTCCGTGCAATCAGCCCCAGCATTTT. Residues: CASSLVSPCNQPQHF.

CDR3 sequence: CASRLTGESYGYTF. CDR3 DNA: TGTGCCAGCCGCTTGACAGGGGAGTCCTATGGCTACACCTTC. The chain joins TRBV6-5 to TRBJ1-2, with 8 positions matching TRBD1. CDR1 and CDR2 from the germline V gene are MNHEY and SVGAGI. V gave up 8 bases and J gave up 4 bases; unmatched junction bases: 9. The CDR3 length is 14 residues.

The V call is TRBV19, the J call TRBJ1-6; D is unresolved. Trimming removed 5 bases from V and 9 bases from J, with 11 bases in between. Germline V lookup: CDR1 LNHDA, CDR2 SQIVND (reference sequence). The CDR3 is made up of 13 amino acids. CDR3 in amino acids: CASSLLDFSPLHF. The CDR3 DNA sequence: TGTGCCAGTAGTTTATTGGACTTTTCACCCCTCCACTTT.

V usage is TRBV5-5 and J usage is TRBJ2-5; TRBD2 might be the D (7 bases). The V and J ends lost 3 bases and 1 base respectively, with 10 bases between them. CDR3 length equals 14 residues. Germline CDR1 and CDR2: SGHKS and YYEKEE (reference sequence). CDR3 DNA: TGTGCCAGCAGCTCGGGGGGCCTCCAAGAGACCCAGTACTTC. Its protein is CASSSGGLQETQYF.

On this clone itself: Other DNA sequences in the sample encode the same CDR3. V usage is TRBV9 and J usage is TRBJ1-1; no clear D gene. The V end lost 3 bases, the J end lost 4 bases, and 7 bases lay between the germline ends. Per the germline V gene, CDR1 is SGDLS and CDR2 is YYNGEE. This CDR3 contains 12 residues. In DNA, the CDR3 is TGTGCCAGCAGCGCCGGGTCCACTGAAGCTTTCTTT. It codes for CASSAGSTEAFF.

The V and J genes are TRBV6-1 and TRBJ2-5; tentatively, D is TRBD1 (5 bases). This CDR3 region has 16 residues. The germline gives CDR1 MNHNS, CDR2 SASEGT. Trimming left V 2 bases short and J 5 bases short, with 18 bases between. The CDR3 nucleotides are TGTGCCAGCAGTGAACTCCCAGGGCTTTCGGTGGAGACCCAGTACTTC. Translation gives CASSELPGLSVETQYF.